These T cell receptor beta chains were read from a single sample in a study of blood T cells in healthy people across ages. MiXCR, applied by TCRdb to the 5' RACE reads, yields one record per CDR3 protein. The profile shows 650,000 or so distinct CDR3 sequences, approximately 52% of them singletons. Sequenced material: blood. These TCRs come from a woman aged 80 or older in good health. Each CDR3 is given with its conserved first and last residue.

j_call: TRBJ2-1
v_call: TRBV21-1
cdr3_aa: CASSRSVRDRLQSEQFF

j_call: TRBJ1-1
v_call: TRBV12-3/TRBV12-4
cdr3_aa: CASSFEGQGTKAFF

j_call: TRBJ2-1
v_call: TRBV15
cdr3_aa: CATSRDPDRGSRQFF

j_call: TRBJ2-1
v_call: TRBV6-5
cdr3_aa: CASSYARTRYNEQFF

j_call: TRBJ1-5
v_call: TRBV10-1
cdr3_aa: CASSERGNQPQHF

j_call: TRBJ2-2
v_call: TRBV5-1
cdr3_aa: CASVGLPNTGELFF

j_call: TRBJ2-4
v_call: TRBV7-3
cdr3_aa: CASSLSERGFQYF

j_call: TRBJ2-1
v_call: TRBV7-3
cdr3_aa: CASSLSDEQFF

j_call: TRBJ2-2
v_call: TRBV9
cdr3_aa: CASSVVAGVNTGELFF

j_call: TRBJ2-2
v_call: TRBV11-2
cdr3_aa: CASSDGHNTGELFF

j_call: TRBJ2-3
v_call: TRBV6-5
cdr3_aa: CASNRGLTDTQYF

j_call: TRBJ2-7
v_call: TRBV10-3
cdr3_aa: CAIRTSGGTYEQYF

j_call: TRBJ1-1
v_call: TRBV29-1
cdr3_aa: CSGSTGGNTEAFF

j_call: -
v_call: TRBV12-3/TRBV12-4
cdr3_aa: CASRSLAGGPSYNEQYF

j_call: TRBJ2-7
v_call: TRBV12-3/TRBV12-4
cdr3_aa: CASSTRGQGAEQYF

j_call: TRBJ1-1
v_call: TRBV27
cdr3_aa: CASSLSGGEAFF

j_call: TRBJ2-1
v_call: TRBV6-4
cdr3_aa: CASSDLKGGNEQFF

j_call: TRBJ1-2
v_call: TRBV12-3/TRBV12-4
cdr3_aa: CASSQFMTTYTF

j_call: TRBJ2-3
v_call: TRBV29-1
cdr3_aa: CSIAGARRPTDTQYF

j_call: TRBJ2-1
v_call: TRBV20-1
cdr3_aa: CSAPYTGVHNEQFF